This is a list of T cell receptor beta chains from one sample in a study of blood T cell repertoires in COVID-19. TCRdb's copy holds only in-frame clones and misses some; the assay was immunoSEQ multiplex PCR. The sample lists approximately 150,000 clones; almost 90% were seen once. Sample: peripheral blood. The receptors shown here come from a woman aged 55-75 years with acute or convalescent COVID-19. Both conserved end residues are part of each CDR3. Each record gives: V gene, clone size, D gene, J gene, CDR3 DNA, CDR3 protein. The D gene is left open where the match is weak. Not every row has a clone size; where given, it reads once, few, many or a size class.

>TRBV3-1/TRBV3-2|-|-|TRBJ2-7
TGTGCCAGCAGCCGGCGGGGATACTACGAGCAGTACTTC
CASSRRGYYEQYF
>TRBV18|-|-|TRBJ2-1
TGTGCCAGCTCACCTCCACAGGGAAGGGGGAATGAGCAGTTCTTC
CASSPPQGRGNEQFF
>TRBV5-6|-|-|TRBJ1-4
TGTGCCAGCAGCTTGGACAGGGCTGAAAAACTGTTTTTT
CASSLDRAEKLFF
>TRBV27|-|-|TRBJ2-3
TGTGCCAGCAGTCCGCGACAGGGCACAGATACGCAGTATTTT
CASSPRQGTDTQYF
>TRBV5-1|-|TRBD2|TRBJ2-2
TGCGCCAGCAGCTTGACCGGGGGGGCGCTCACCGGGGAGCTGTTTTTT
CASSLTGGALTGELFF
>TRBV13|-|-|TRBJ2-3
TGTGCCAGCAGCTCAGCCCTCCGGGGCACAGATACGCAGTATTTT
CASSSALRGTDTQYF
>TRBV6-5|-|-|TRBJ2-2
TGTGCCAGCAGTTTTCAGGGAGGGAACACCGGGGAGCTGTTTTTT
CASSFQGGNTGELFF
>TRBV15|once|-|TRBJ2-3
TGTGCCACCAGCAGAGATCTCTCCCGTGCAGATACGCAGTATTTT
CATSRDLSRADTQYF
>TRBV3-1/TRBV3-2|-|-|TRBJ1-3
TGTGCCAGCAGCCAAGGGCCCTCTGGAAACACCATATATTTT
CASSQGPSGNTIYF
>TRBV24-1|-|-|TRBJ1-5
TGTGCCACCAGTGGGCCATTGAGCAATCAGCCCCAGCATTTT
CATSGPLSNQPQHF
>TRBV19|once|-|TRBJ2-3
TGTGCCAGTAGTACCAGGGTTGCCGATAGCACAGATACGCAGTATTTT
CASSTRVADSTDTQYF
>TRBV12-3/TRBV12-4|-|TRBD1|TRBJ1-1
TGTGCCAGCAGGAAACAGGGGCCTGAAGCTTTCTTT
CASRKQGPEAFF
>TRBV20-1|-|TRBD1|TRBJ1-6
TGCAGTGCTAGTTCTTCATGGACAGGGGCTAATTCACCCCTCCACTTT
CSASSSWTGANSPLHF
>TRBV27|-|TRBD1|TRBJ1-4
TGTGCCAGCAGTTTAACAGGGGGCTATGAAAAACTGTTTTTT
CASSLTGGYEKLFF
>TRBV20-1|-|-|TRBJ1-1
TGCAGTGCTAGTGACAGGTTAAATTTGAACACTGAAGCTTTCTTT
CSASDRLNLNTEAFF
>TRBV28|-|-|TRBJ2-7
TGTGCCAGCACCCGTCCCTCTCCCTACGAGCAGTACTTC
CASTRPSPYEQYF
>TRBV7-9|-|-|TRBJ2-2
TGTGCCAGCAGCTTACACGGGAACACCGGGGAGCTGTTTTTT
CASSLHGNTGELFF
>TRBV11-2|-|TRBD1|TRBJ2-7
TGTGCCAGCAGCCCCGGGGGACAGGGTTTCTACGAGCAGTACTTC
CASSPGGQGFYEQYF
>TRBV27|-|-|TRBJ1-1
TGTGCCAGCAGTTTCAAGGATCACAGGGCGGGCACTGAAGCTTTCTTT
CASSFKDHRAGTEAFF
>TRBV6-6|-|TRBD1|TRBJ1-5
TGTGCCACCAAAGGGGGCGACGGCAATCAGCCCCAGCATTTT
CATKGGDGNQPQHF
>TRBV6-1|-|-|TRBJ1-3
TGTGCCAGCAGTGACATGTCTGGAAACACCATATATTTT
CASSDMSGNTIYF
>TRBV3-1/TRBV3-2|-|TRBD1|TRBJ2-1
TGTGCCAGCAGCCAAAGGGCCGGGGGGACAGGGGCGTACAATGAGCAGTTCTTC
CASSQRAGGTGAYNEQFF
>TRBV5-1|-|TRBD2|TRBJ2-3
TGCGCCAGCAGCTTGGGACTAGCGGGTATCGGCACAGATACGCAGTATTTT
CASSLGLAGIGTDTQYF
>TRBV6-2/TRBV6-3|once|-|TRBJ2-2
TGTGCCAGCAGTAAAGGGGGATCGCAAGGGGAGCTGTTTTTT
CASSKGGSQGELFF
>TRBV7-2|-|TRBD2|TRBJ2-7
TGTGCCAGCAGCTTAGGACAGCGACTAGCCGAGCAGTACTTC
CASSLGQRLAEQYF
>TRBV5-1|-|-|TRBJ2-5
TGCGCCAGCAGCCCCCGCGTTCAAGAGACCCAGTACTTC
CASSPRVQETQYF
>TRBV7-2|-|-|TRBJ1-2
TGTGCCAGCAGCTTAGTCGGGGGAGGCACTAACTATGGCTACACCTTC
CASSLVGGGTNYGYTF
>TRBV7-2|once|-|TRBJ1-3
TGTGCCAGCAGCTTATATCGTAGCTCTGGAAACACCATATATTTT
CASSLYRSSGNTIYF
>TRBV6-4|-|-|TRBJ2-6
TGTGCCAGCAGCGGACATTCCTCTGGGGCCAACGTCCTGACTTTC
CASSGHSSGANVLTF
>TRBV9|-|-|TRBJ2-1
TGTGCCAGCAGCACCCTGGGCAGGGTCGACTACAATGAGCAGTTCTTC
CASSTLGRVDYNEQFF
>TRBV6-6|-|TRBD1|TRBJ1-2
TGTGCCAGCAGCGGACAGGGTTCCCCCCTTACCGGCTACACCTTC
CASSGQGSPLTGYTF
>TRBV4-3|-|-|TRBJ1-6
TGCGCCAGCAGCCAAGATTTTTCAAATTCACCCCTCCACTTT
CASSQDFSNSPLHF
>TRBV28|few|-|TRBJ1-4
TGTGCCAGCAGTTTAGAGGGTAGAACTAATGAAAAACTGTTTTTT
CASSLEGRTNEKLFF
>TRBV5-8|-|-|TRBJ1-2
TGTGCCAGCAGCTTGGTCGGTTCCCGGCAGGTCGGCTACACCTTC
CASSLVGSRQVGYTF
>TRBV19|-|TRBD1|TRBJ2-2
TGTGCCAGTAGTTCCTGGACAGGGAACACCGGGGAGCTGTTTTTT
CASSSWTGNTGELFF
>TRBV30|-|TRBD1|TRBJ1-2
TGTGCCTGGAGAGTACAGGGGGCGAATGGCTACACCTTC
CAWRVQGANGYTF
>TRBV28|-|TRBD1|TRBJ1-2
TGTGCCAGCAGTCCAGGGGGCCCCTATGGCTACACCTTC
CASSPGGPYGYTF
>TRBV30|few|TRBD1|TRBJ2-7
TGTGCCTGGCGTGATCGGACAGGGGTCTACGAGCAGTACTTC
CAWRDRTGVYEQYF
>TRBV27|-|TRBD1|TRBJ2-2
TGTGCCAGCAGCCTACAGGGGGCCACCGGGGAGCTGTTTTTT
CASSLQGATGELFF
>TRBV4-1|-|-|TRBJ1-1
TGCGCCAGCAGCCAAGGGGGGCGAGGCACTGAAGCTTTCTTT
CASSQGGRGTEAFF
>TRBV3-1/TRBV3-2|-|-|TRBJ1-2
TGTGCCAGCAGCCAACCCCTGGGGGGGGAGACCTATGGCTACACCTTC
CASSQPLGGETYGYTF
>TRBV28|-|-|TRBJ1-1
TGTGCCAGCAGCCCAATGGGGGGAGGGGCTCTGAACACTGAAGCTTTCTTT
CASSPMGGGALNTEAFF
>TRBV11-3|-|-|TRBJ2-2
TGTGCCAGCAGCTTAGAACAGAACACCGGGGAGCTGTTTTTT
CASSLEQNTGELFF
>TRBV7-2|-|TRBD2|TRBJ2-2
TGTGCCAGCCCCAGGGAGGGCGGGGATATTTCCGGGGAGCTGTTTTTT
CASPREGGDISGELFF
>TRBV6-5|-|TRBD1|TRBJ1-1
TGTGCCAGCAGTCACTTCCCGGGACAGGGAGGCACTGAAGCTTTCTTT
CASSHFPGQGGTEAFF
>TRBV7-2|few|-|TRBJ2-1
TGTGCCAGCCAACAGGGTACCGCATCGGAGCAGTTCTTC
CASQQGTASEQFF
>TRBV5-1|-|-|TRBJ2-7
TGCGCCAGCAGCTTGGATGGCACGCAACCCATCTACGAGCAGTACTTC
CASSLDGTQPIYEQYF
>TRBV5-4|-|TRBD1|TRBJ1-1
TGTGCCAGCAGCGCATCCCTAGCAGGGGGCCAAAGGAACACTGAAGCTTTCTTT
CASSASLAGGQRNTEAFF
>TRBV19|-|TRBD1|TRBJ2-2
TGTGCCAGTAGTGAGAGACAGGGTCCAGAGTTGGGGGAGCTGTTTTTT
CASSERQGPELGELFF
>TRBV9|-|-|TRBJ2-2
TGTGCCAGCAGCGTAAGGGGGAAGGGATTTGCCGGGGAGCTGTTTTTT
CASSVRGKGFAGELFF
>TRBV12-3/TRBV12-4|once|-|TRBJ2-2
TGTGCCAGCACCCCCAATAGTTCCGGGGAGCTGTTTTTT
CASTPNSSGELFF
>TRBV4-3|-|-|TRBJ1-2
TGCGCCAGCAGCCAAGATCGGGTAGGCCGCTATGGCTACACCTTC
CASSQDRVGRYGYTF